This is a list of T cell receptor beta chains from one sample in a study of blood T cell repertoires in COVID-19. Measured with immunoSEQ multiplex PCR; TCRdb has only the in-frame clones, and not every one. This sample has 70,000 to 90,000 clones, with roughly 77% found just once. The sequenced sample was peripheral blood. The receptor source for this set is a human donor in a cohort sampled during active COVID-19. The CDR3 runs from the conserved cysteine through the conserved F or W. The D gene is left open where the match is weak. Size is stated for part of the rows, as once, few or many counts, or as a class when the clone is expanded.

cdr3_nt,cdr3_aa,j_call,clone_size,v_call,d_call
TGTGCCAGCAGCAGGGAGGGTTATAATTCACCCCTCCACTTT,CASSREGYNSPLHF,TRBJ1-6,few,TRBV11-1,-
TGTGCCAGCAGCTTACAGGGATCTGGGGCCAACGTCCTGACTTTC,CASSLQGSGANVLTF,TRBJ2-6,-,TRBV5-5,-
TGTGCCTGGAGTGACGGAGGCAATCAGCCCCAGCATTTT,CAWSDGGNQPQHF,TRBJ1-5,-,TRBV30,-
TGTGCCAGCAGCCAAGGCGACTGGGAGACCCAGTACTTC,CASSQGDWETQYF,TRBJ2-5,-,TRBV14,-
TGTGCCAGCAGCGTAAACCCTGACAGGGCTGGAGAGACCCAGTACTTC,CASSVNPDRAGETQYF,TRBJ2-5,-,TRBV9,TRBD1
TGTGCCAGCAGCCCCATCCGTGTTGGGAGCGGGGAGACCCAGTACTTC,CASSPIRVGSGETQYF,TRBJ2-5,-,TRBV5-8,-
TGTGCTAGCAGCTTAGACAGGGCGAACACCGGGGAGCTGTTTTTT,CASSLDRANTGELFF,TRBJ2-2,-,TRBV7-7,TRBD1
TGTGCCAGCAGTTGGACAGGGGGCGGGGAAGAGACCCAGTACTTC,CASSWTGGGEETQYF,TRBJ2-5,few,TRBV27,TRBD1
TGTGCCAGCAGTGTTAGCTACGAGCAGTACTTC,CASSVSYEQYF,TRBJ2-7,-,TRBV2,-
TGTGCCAGCAACCCCACTAGCGGGTCCTACGAGCAGTACTTC,CASNPTSGSYEQYF,TRBJ2-7,-,TRBV6-5,TRBD2
TGTGCCAGCAGCTCGACAGGGGATACGCAGTATTTT,CASSSTGDTQYF,TRBJ2-3,-,TRBV13,TRBD1
TGCAGCGTTGAGGCCCCCCCCACTAGGTTCTACGAGCAGTACTTC,CSVEAPPTRFYEQYF,TRBJ2-7,-,TRBV29-1,-
TGCAGCGGGACAGTAGACTACGAGCAGTACTTC,CSGTVDYEQYF,TRBJ2-7,-,TRBV29-1,-
TGTGCCAGCAGCTCACAGGGGGGGACAGATACGCAGTATTTT,CASSSQGGTDTQYF,TRBJ2-3,-,TRBV7-8,-
TGTGCCAGCAAAAACAGGGAGGGGCAAGAGACCCAGTACTTC,CASKNREGQETQYF,TRBJ2-5,-,TRBV6-5,-
TGTGCCAGCAGCTTAAGGTGGGCTAGCACAGATACGCAGTATTTT,CASSLRWASTDTQYF,TRBJ2-3,-,TRBV7-2,-
TGTGCCAGTAGTCAAGTCGAGGTTGGGCAGCCCCAGCATTTT,CASSQVEVGQPQHF,TRBJ1-5,-,TRBV19,-
TGTGCCAGCGGACAGCAGTTTGACTACGAGCAGTACTTC,CASGQQFDYEQYF,TRBJ2-7,-,TRBV6-5,-
TGTGCCAGCAGTGTTCCAGGGCAGAGCGCCGGGGAGCTGTTTTTT,CASSVPGQSAGELFF,TRBJ2-2,-,TRBV3-1/TRBV3-2,-
TGTGCCAGCAGCCTCTTTGGGACAGGGGACACCGGGGAGCTGTTTTTT,CASSLFGTGDTGELFF,TRBJ2-2,-,TRBV5-8,TRBD1
TGTGCCAGCACCCAATTCAGCGCCCGTAGCTCCTACAATGAGCAGTTCTTC,CASTQFSARSSYNEQFF,TRBJ2-1,-,TRBV27,-
TGTGCCATCAGCACAGGGACAGGTCTTCGCACAGATACGCAGTATTTT,CAISTGTGLRTDTQYF,TRBJ2-3,once,TRBV10-3,TRBD1
TGTGCCAGCTCACCCAACGGGGACAAAGAGACCCAGTACTTC,CASSPNGDKETQYF,TRBJ2-5,-,TRBV18,-
TGTGCCAGCAGCGGAGGACGGGCTAGCTCGGGTGAGCAGTTCTTC,CASSGGRASSGEQFF,TRBJ2-1,-,TRBV7-2,-
TGCGCCAGCAGTAATTCAGGCACTGAGGGCTACACCTTC,CASSNSGTEGYTF,TRBJ1-2,once,TRBV5-1,-
TGTGCCAGCAGTTACGGTACAGGGATATACACAGATACGCAGTATTTT,CASSYGTGIYTDTQYF,TRBJ2-3,-,TRBV6-5,-
TGTGCCAGCAGCTTCGGAGGGATACAGGACGAGCAGTACTTC,CASSFGGIQDEQYF,TRBJ2-7,-,TRBV11-3,-
TGTGCCAGCAGCCCAATCGCGATGTCTGGAAACACCATATATTTT,CASSPIAMSGNTIYF,TRBJ1-3,-,TRBV3-1/TRBV3-2,-
TGCGCCAGCAGTGGCGGGTCGGGCGGGGCTGGCTACGAGCAGTACTTC,CASSGGSGGAGYEQYF,TRBJ2-7,once,TRBV10-2,-
TGCGCCAGCAGGCGGGAGGTACTTCTTGACGAGCAGTACTTC,CASRREVLLDEQYF,TRBJ2-7,-,TRBV5-1,TRBD2
TGTGCCAGCAGCTCACGGCCGGCAGAGGAAGGGGAGCTGTTTTTT,CASSSRPAEEGELFF,TRBJ2-2,-,TRBV7-6,-
TGTGCCAGCACCGTGGACAGCCTTGGCAATCAGCCCCAGCATTTT,CASTVDSLGNQPQHF,TRBJ1-5,many,TRBV7-9,-
TGTGCCAGCAGTTTAGTCGCCGGGGGGGCCTACCAAGAGACCCAGTACTTC,CASSLVAGGAYQETQYF,TRBJ2-5,-,TRBV27,TRBD2
TGTGCCAGCACGGGACTAGCGGGAGTCCACCAAGAGACCCAGTACTTC,CASTGLAGVHQETQYF,TRBJ2-5,-,TRBV25-1,TRBD2
TGTGCCAGCAGCGACCCGGGACACCTTCCCCACGAGCAGTACTTC,CASSDPGHLPHEQYF,TRBJ2-7,-,TRBV7-8,-
TGTGCCAGCTCACCAATTACCCGACAGTACGGCGCCAAAAACATTCAGTACTTC,CASSPITRQYGAKNIQYF,TRBJ2-4,-,TRBV18,-
TGTGCCTGGAGTGTAGGATCTAGCGGGAGTACAGATACGCAGTATTTT,CAWSVGSSGSTDTQYF,TRBJ2-3,-,TRBV30,TRBD2
TGTGCCAGCAGCCCGCGGCGGCTAGCGAACTACGAGCAGTACTTC,CASSPRRLANYEQYF,TRBJ2-7,-,TRBV5-8,-
TGTGCCAGCAGCACCCCTTCCGGGACTCGTTCCTACGAGCAGTACTTC,CASSTPSGTRSYEQYF,TRBJ2-7,-,TRBV9,-
TGTGCCAGCAGTTTATCGGGAGAAGGGCAGTCCGAGCAGTACTTC,CASSLSGEGQSEQYF,TRBJ2-7,-,TRBV28,-
TGTGCCAGCAGTCCCTTGGCGGGAGCGATGAGGAATGAGCAGTTCTTC,CASSPLAGAMRNEQFF,TRBJ2-1,-,TRBV27,TRBD2
TGCGCCAGCAGTCCCCGGGCGAACACCGGGGAGCTGTTTTTT,CASSPRANTGELFF,TRBJ2-2,-,TRBV10-1,-
TGTGCCAGCACCCTAGACAGGGGGCTCGGCTACACCTTC,CASTLDRGLGYTF,TRBJ1-2,-,TRBV12-3/TRBV12-4,TRBD1
TGTGCCAGCAGCGTAGACGGGGGACAGTCTAACACTGAAGCTTTCTTT,CASSVDGGQSNTEAFF,TRBJ1-1,-,TRBV9,TRBD1
TGTGCCTGCCTTCGCTTAGCGGGAGAGGAGACCCAGTACTTC,CACLRLAGEETQYF,TRBJ2-5,-,TRBV30,TRBD2
TGTGCCAGTAGTACCGGACTAGCGGGAGGCCAAGAGACCCAGTACTTC,CASSTGLAGGQETQYF,TRBJ2-5,-,TRBV19,TRBD2